The 20 T cell receptor beta chains below were found in one sample sequenced in a study of regulatory T cells in long-lasting Graves disease. Stated time point: persistent/refractory GD, antithyroid drugs over 5 years with positive TRAb. Preparation of the TCR library used RNA extracted from PBMCs. Sequencing libraries for TCR beta were prepared with iRepertoire HTBI primers and Arm-PCR of CDR3 regions. TCRdb recomputed calls from the multiplex PCR reads with MiXCR, one row per CDR3 protein. Of around 510,000 distinct CDR3 sequences in the sample, around 21% are singletons; the top ten hold 7.8%. Source: peripheral blood mononuclear cells (PBMCs), taken when the disease was refractory, from a patient treated with antithyroid drugs. The receptors here all came from a female donor with Graves disease.

DNA of the CDR3: TGCGCCAGCTACTTTGATCCGGGACAGGGACATTTGTACCAAGAGACCCAGTACTTC. It encodes CASYFDPGQGHLYQETQYF. This chain joins TRBV5-1 and TRBJ2-5; TRBD1 matches at 9 bases. J lost 0 bases, V lost 7 bases, and 19 bases had no gene match. Germline V gives CDR1 SGHRS, CDR2 YFSETQ. This CDR3 region has 19 residues.

The chain is built from TRBV20-1 and TRBJ2-7; D not certain. The CDR3 spans 14 residues. The V end was cut by 3 bases, the J end by 1 base, with 13 bases between. Germline V CDR1 and CDR2: DFQATT, SNEGSKA (reference sequence). The CDR3 loop is CSASWARRSYEQYF. CDR3 nucleotide sequence: TGCAGTGCTAGTTGGGCTCGTCGGTCCTACGAGCAGTACTTC.

J is TRBJ2-1 and V is TRBV7-3, with 8 bases matching TRBD2. The CDR3 is 14 amino acids. V lost 5 bases and J lost 6; bases outside the gene matches: 6. Germline V gene sequence: CDR1 SGHTA, CDR2 FQGTGA. The CDR3 DNA reads TGTGCCAGCAGCCACGCGGGGGGAGGCAATGAGCAGTTCTTC. It codes for CASSHAGGGNEQFF.

The chain couples TRBV19 to TRBJ2-5; 8 positions agree with TRBD2. CDR1 LNHDA and CDR2 SQIVND come from the germline V gene (reference sequence). This CDR3 is 15 amino acids long. Trimming at V came to 3 bases and at J to 5 bases, leaving 8 bases not matched to a gene. DNA of the CDR3: TGTGCCAGTAGTATCGTCAGCGGGAGCGGCGAGACCCAGTACTTC. Its protein is CASSIVSGSGETQYF.

This clonotype occurred once. The junction differs from germline at one of its ends, possibly a read error. This chain links TRBV11-2 with TRBJ2-2; TRBD1 agrees at 7 bases. The CDR3 is made up of 16 amino acids. CDR1 is SGHAT and CDR2 is FQNNGV in the germline V gene. CDR3 bases: TGTGCCAGCAGCTTCCGGACAGGATCGAACACCGAGGAGCTGTTTTTT. This sequence encodes CASSFRTGSNTEELFF.

The J gene is TRBJ2-7, the V gene TRBV27, with TRBD2 as a possible D gene (7 bases). The CDR3 has 15 residues. The germline V gene encodes CDR1 MNHEY and CDR2 SMNVEV (reference sequence). Trimming stripped 2 bases from V and 3 bases from J, with 14 bases between. CDR3 bases: TGTGCCAGCAGTTTAGGGGGGGGCCGGGGCTACGAGCAGTACTTC. Amino acid sequence: CASSLGGGRGYEQYF.

Comments on this clonotype: The conserved phenylalanine or tryptophan normally closing the CDR3 is absent here, so this likely arose from a read error. The V and J genes are TRBV29-1 and TRBJ2-5; perhaps TRBD2 as D (5 bases). Germline CDR1 and CDR2: SQVTM and ANQGSEA. V lost 5 bases to trimming and J lost 5 bases, with 15 bases between them. This CDR3 is built from 13 residues. The CDR3 sequence: CSVPGIPRETQYS. CDR3 bases: TGCAGCGTTCCCGGGATTCCGAGGGAGACCCAGTACTCC.

This clonotype was detected many times. The rearrangement links TRBV7-9 to TRBJ2-7, with D tentatively TRBD2 (5 bases). The CDR3 covers 14 residues. V was clipped by 5 bases and J by 3 bases, with 14 bases between them. Germline V lookup: CDR1 SEHNR, CDR2 FQNEAQ (reference sequence). CDR3 sequence: CASSTRTGIYEQYF. The DNA of the CDR3 is TGTGCCAGCAGCACCCGGACTGGAATCTACGAGCAGTACTTC.

The chain links TRBV12-3 or TRBV12-4 to TRBJ2-6, with D hard to call. V lost 1 base, J lost 9 bases, and 4 bases lay in between. The CDR3 spans 12 residues. CDR3 region: CASSLEGNVLTF. CDR3 sequence (DNA): TGTGCCAGCAGTTTAGAGGGCAACGTCCTGACTTTC.

Regarding this clonotype: Since a much larger clone is just one base distant, this may be a read error. The V call is TRBV10-3, the J call TRBJ1-4; TRBD1 matches 9 bases. V trimming: 5 bases; J trimming: 8 bases; junction bases outside the gene matches: 15. CDR1 and CDR2 from the germline V gene are ENHRY and SYGVKD. This CDR3 contains 17 residues. The CDR3 loop is CAISYKQQGAGGEKLFF. The CDR3 bases are TGTGCCATCAGTTACAAGCAACAGGGGGCAGGAGGGGAAAAACTGTTTTTT.

This clonotype was recorded many times. V usage is TRBV6-1 and J usage is TRBJ2-2, with 9 nucleotides matching TRBD2. V was clipped by 5 bases and J by 1 base; unmatched bases: 5. The CDR3 has 16 amino acids. Germline values: CDR1 MNHNS, CDR2 SASEGT. The CDR3 loop reads CASSPRTSENTGELFF. In nucleotides, the CDR3 is TGTGCCAGCAGTCCACGGACTAGCGAGAACACCGGGGAGCTGTTTTTT.

This clonotype was seen at least ten times. This chain uses TRBV7-2 with TRBJ2-4, with D tentatively TRBD1 (6 bases). Trimming left V 5 bases short and J 9 bases short, with 14 bases between. CDR1 and CDR2 from the germline V gene are SGHTA and FQGNSA. The CDR3 is 13 amino acids. In DNA, the CDR3 is TGTGCCAGCAGCGGGACATCAACGGGCATTCAGTACTTC. This codes for CASSGTSTGIQYF. Full variable domain (outside the CDR3, taken from reference TRBV7-2 and TRBJ2-4): GAGVSQSPSNKVTEKGKDVELRCDPISGHTALYWYRQSLGQGLEFLIYFQGNSAPDKSGLPSDRFSAERTGGSVSTLTIQRTQQEDSAVYLCASSGTSTGIQYFGAGTRLSVL.

This clonotype came up a few times. The chain has TRBV3-1 and TRBJ2-3; 9 nucleotides align to TRBD2. V gave up 6 bases and J gave up 6 bases; unmatched junction bases: 10. Looked up from germline, CDR1 is LGHDT and CDR2 is YNNKEL (reference sequence). The CDR3 has 15 residues. The DNA for the CDR3 is TGTGCCAGCAGGTCGGTGCGGGAGGGCCCCGATACGCAGTATTTT. It yields the protein CASRSVREGPDTQYF.

The sample holds many counts of this clonotype. V gene TRBV7-9 combines with J gene TRBJ2-7; the match to TRBD1 covers 8 bases. Losses at the gene ends were 8 bases for V and 2 bases for J; bases not matched to a gene: 5. The CDR3 totals 13 residues. CDR1 is SEHNR and CDR2 is FQNEAQ in the germline V gene (reference sequence). Written as DNA, the CDR3 is TGTGCCAGCTCACCACAGGGGGCCTACGAGCAGTACTTC. This encodes CASSPQGAYEQYF. Complete variable domain (other parts from reference TRBV7-9 and TRBJ2-7): DTGVSQNPRHKITKRGQNVTFRCDPISEHNRLYWYRQTLGQGPEFLTYFQNEAQLEKSRLLSDRFSAERPKGSFSTLEIQRTEQGDSAMYLCASSPQGAYEQYFGPGTRLTVT.

This clonotype was counted a few times. The J gene is TRBJ1-4, the V gene TRBV27; the match to TRBD1 covers 8 bases. The CDR3 sequence is 16 residues long. Germline loops: CDR1 MNHEY, CDR2 SMNVEV (reference sequence). J gave up 7 bases and V 2 bases, and 9 bases lay outside the gene matches. CDR3 bases: TGTGCCAGCAGTTTACAGCCCCCAGGACAGGGTGAAAAACTGTTTTTT. It is translated as CASSLQPPGQGEKLFF.

The table lists this clonotype with a few counts. The rearrangement links TRBV9 to TRBJ2-5; the match to TRBD1 covers 11 bases. V gave up 4 bases and J gave up 4 bases; unmatched junction bases: 9. This CDR3 has 16 residues. Per germline, CDR1 SGDLS and CDR2 YYNGEE. CDR3 loop: CASSPRDRGVAETQYF. In nucleotides, the CDR3 is TGTGCCAGCAGCCCCCGGGACAGGGGGGTGGCAGAGACCCAGTACTTC.

This clonotype came up many times. V and J are TRBV20-1 and TRBJ2-7, with D possibly being TRBD1 or TRBD2 (5 bases each). Between the trimmed V and J ends, which lost 1 base and 7 bases, there was a span of 17 bases. The CDR3 totals 14 residues. CDR1 is DFQATT and CDR2 is SNEGSKA in the germline V gene (reference sequence). The CDR3 nucleotides read TGCAGTGCTAGAGTGACAGAGCGGCGAGGGGAGCAGTACTTC. Translated: CSARVTERRGEQYF.

This clonotype was counted at least ten times. The rearrangement joins TRBV11-2 to TRBJ2-5; D is possibly TRBD2 (6 bases). Trimming took off 2 bases at V and 5 bases at J, with 12 bases between the two ends. In germline, CDR1 is SGHAT, CDR2 FQNNGV. CDR3 length: 14 residues. The chain's CDR3 is CASSLRGRLETQYF. In DNA form, the CDR3 reads TGTGCCAGCAGCTTACGAGGGAGGCTCGAGACCCAGTACTTC.

This clonotype was counted ten times or more. The J gene is TRBJ2-7, the V gene TRBV27, with 11 bases identical to TRBD2. Trimming removed 1 base from V and 0 bases from J; junction bases left unmatched: 2. CDR1 is MNHEY and CDR2 is SMNVEV in the germline V gene (reference sequence). The CDR3 sequence is 16 residues long. This CDR3 reads CASSLFSGRGSYEQYF. In DNA form, the CDR3 reads TGTGCCAGCAGTTTATTTAGCGGGAGGGGCTCCTACGAGCAGTACTTC.

This clonotype was seen at least ten times. CDR3 DNA sequence: TGTGCCAGCAGTTCCCTGGACAGGGGCTCCTACGAGCAGTACTTC. Protein product: CASSSLDRGSYEQYF. The gene calls are TRBV28 and TRBJ2-7, with 9 bases identical to TRBD1. Germline CDR1 MDHEN, CDR2 SYDVKM. This CDR3 has 15 amino acids. The V gene end was trimmed by 4 bases and the J gene end by 0 bases; junction bases not matched to a gene: 4.